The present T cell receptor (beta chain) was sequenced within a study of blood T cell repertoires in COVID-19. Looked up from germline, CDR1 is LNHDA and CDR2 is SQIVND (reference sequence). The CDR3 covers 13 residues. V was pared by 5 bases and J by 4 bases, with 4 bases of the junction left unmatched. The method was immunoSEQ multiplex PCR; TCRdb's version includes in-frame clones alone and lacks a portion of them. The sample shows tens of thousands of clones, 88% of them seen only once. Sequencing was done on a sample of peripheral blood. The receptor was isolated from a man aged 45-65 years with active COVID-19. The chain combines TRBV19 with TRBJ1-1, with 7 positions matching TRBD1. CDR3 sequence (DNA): TGTGCCAGTAGTCCCGACAGGGCCACTGAAGCTTTCTTT. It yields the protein CASSPDRATEAFF. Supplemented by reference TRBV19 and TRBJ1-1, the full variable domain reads DGGITQSPKYLFRKEGQNVTLSCEQNLNHDAMYWYRQDPGQGLRLIYYSQIVNDFQKGDIAEGYSVSREKKESFPLTVTSAQKNPTAFYLCASSPDRATEAFFGQGTRLTVV.